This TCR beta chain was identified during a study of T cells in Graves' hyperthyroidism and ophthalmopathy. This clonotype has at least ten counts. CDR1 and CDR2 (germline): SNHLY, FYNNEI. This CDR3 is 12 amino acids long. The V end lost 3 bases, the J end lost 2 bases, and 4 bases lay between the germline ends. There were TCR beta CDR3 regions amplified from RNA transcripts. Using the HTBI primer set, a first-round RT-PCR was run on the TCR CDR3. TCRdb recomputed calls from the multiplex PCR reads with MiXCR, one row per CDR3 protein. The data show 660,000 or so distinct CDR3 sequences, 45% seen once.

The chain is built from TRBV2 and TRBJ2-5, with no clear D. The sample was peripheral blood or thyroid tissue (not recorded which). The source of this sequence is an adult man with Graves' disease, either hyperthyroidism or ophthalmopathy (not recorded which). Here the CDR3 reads CASSDTQETQYF. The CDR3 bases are TGTGCCAGCAGTGACACACAAGAGACCCAGTACTTC.